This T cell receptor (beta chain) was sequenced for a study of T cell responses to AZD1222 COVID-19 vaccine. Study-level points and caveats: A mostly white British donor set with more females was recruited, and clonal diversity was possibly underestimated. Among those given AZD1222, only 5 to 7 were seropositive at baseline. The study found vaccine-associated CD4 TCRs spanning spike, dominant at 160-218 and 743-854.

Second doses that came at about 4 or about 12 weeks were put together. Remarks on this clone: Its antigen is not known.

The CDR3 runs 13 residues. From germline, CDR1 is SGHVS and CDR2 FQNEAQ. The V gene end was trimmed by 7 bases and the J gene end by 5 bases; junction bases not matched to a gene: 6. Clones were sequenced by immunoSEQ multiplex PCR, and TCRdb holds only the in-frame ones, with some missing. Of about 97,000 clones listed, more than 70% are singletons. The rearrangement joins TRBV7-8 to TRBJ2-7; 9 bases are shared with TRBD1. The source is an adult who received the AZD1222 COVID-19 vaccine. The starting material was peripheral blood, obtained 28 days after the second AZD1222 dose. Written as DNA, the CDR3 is TGTGCCAGCAACTGGGGACAGGGCCACGAGCAGTACTTC. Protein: CASNWGQGHEQYF.